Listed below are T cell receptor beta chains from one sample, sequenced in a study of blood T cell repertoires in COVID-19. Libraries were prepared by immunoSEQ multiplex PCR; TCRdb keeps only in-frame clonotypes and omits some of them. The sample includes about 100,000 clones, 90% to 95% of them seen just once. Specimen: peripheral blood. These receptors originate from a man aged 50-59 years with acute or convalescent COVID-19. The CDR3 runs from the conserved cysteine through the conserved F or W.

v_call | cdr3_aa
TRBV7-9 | CASSLGGGGDTQYF
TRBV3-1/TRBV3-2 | CASTLGYEQYF
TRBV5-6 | CASSLQQGNSNQPQHF
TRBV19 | CASSIFAGDYNEQFF
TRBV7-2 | CASSQGAHTEAFF
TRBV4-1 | CASSPRVISGGTDTQYF
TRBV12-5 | CASGPGVGSGRTSTDTQYF
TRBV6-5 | CASTLNSKQYF
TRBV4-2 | CASSQYNRGNYGYTF
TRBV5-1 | CASSLAGGAYNEQFF
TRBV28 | CASTLGQGFRQPQHF
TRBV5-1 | CASSRGQGNTEAFF
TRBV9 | CASSPGTANNEKLFF
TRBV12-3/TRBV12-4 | CASSLPGYEQYF
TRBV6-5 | CATAGPNNSPLHF
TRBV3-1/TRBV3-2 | CASSQAVSGPYEQYF
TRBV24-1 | CATSDLRFDGYTF
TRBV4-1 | CASSPGGTGEKLFF
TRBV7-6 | CASSPGLSNQPQHF
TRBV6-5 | CASRTEVGYGYTF
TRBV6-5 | CARGRGGQPQHF
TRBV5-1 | CASRTGQGPGEQYF
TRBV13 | CASSFRSRLETQYF
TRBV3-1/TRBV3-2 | CASSQDQYVNGQFF
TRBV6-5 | CASMKTASGNTIYF
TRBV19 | CASSRQPAGNTIYF
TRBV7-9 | CASSLGSVPNQPQHF
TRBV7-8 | CASLPGAEGGQPQHF
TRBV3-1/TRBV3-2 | CASSQDLVGAGVAHF
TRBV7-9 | CASSLLAGRDTEAFF
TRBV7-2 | CASSYTPGTVYGYTF
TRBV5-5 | CASIPRGDSGYNEQFF
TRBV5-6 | CASSSGGSAEQYF
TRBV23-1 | CASSRQGADTGELFF
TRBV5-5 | CASSWRETGELFF
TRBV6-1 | CASSEAGGGHQPQHF
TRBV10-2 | CASSLGQRIDEQFF
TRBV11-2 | CASSPGTFNEQFF
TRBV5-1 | CASSSGQGAWNEQFF
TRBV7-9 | CASSSPIVLYGYTF
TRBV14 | CASSQGPVETQYF
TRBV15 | CATSLSSNNSPLHF
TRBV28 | CASCGGAGTGELFF
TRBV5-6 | CASSPTGVAEAFF
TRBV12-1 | CASSLGAQHF
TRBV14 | CASSQDMQGRELFF
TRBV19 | CASSIWGLEQFF
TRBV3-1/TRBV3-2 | CASSQSLAGGVEQYF
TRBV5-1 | CASSSDRGHSPLHF
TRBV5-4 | CASNLRGLLNSPLHF
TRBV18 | CASSPYQGDPYGYTF